Each of the 15 T cell receptor beta chains below was sequenced from the same sample in a study of T cells in Graves' hyperthyroidism and ophthalmopathy. Researchers took RNA transcripts and amplified the TCR beta CDR3 regions from them. The study used the HTBI primer set for a first-round RT-PCR of the TCR CDR3. TCRdb ran MiXCR on the multiplex PCR reads and lists one entry per CDR3 protein. The sample includes 300,000 to 350,000 distinct CDR3 sequences, about 20% of them seen just once. The sample taken for sequencing was blood. The source of these receptors is a woman aged 45-60 years with Graves' hyperthyroidism.

The CDR3 DNA sequence: TGCGCCAGCAGCAACAGACAGGGGGCCACGACCACTGAAGCTTTCTTT. This translates into CASSNRQGATTTEAFF. The chain carries TRBV5-1 and TRBJ1-1; 10 bases line up with TRBD1. V trimming: 4 bases; J trimming: 4 bases; junction bases outside the gene matches: 10. CDR1 and CDR2 from the germline V gene are SGHRS and YFSETQ. The CDR3 extends over 16 amino acids.

This clonotype was seen at least ten times. The chain joins TRBV11-2 to TRBJ2-4, with a possible D match to TRBD2 (6 bases). This CDR3 has 15 residues. V was shortened by 6 bases and J by 1 base, with 13 bases between the two germline ends. CDR1 is SGHAT and CDR2 is FQNNGV in the germline V gene. The chain's CDR3 is CASSYSRGAKNIQYF. Here the CDR3 DNA reads TGTGCCAGCAGTTACAGCCGGGGGGCCAAAAACATTCAGTACTTC.

This clonotype appeared many times. The chain uses TRBV30 and TRBJ2-5; no clear D gene. Between the trimmed V and J ends, which lost 4 bases and 2 bases, there was a span of 8 bases. This CDR3 contains 12 residues. Germline V gene sequence: CDR1 GTSNPN, CDR2 SVGIG (reference sequence). In nucleotides, the CDR3 is TGTGCCTGGACAGGCTCTCAAGAGACCCAGTACTTC. Translated, it gives CAWTGSQETQYF.

The chain joins TRBV6-1 to TRBJ2-1, with 12 positions matching TRBD2. V trimming: 6 bases; J trimming: 8 bases; junction bases outside the gene matches: 8. Germline CDR1 MNHNS, CDR2 SASEGT. CDR3 length: 15 amino acids. CDR3 amino acids: CASSTLAGGIYEQFF. CDR3 sequence (DNA): TGTGCCAGCAGCACCCTAGCGGGGGGGATCTATGAGCAGTTCTTC.

This clonotype was seen many times. The chain combines TRBV29-1 with TRBJ1-1; no definite D call. There are 12 residues in the CDR3. The germline V gene encodes CDR1 SQVTM and CDR2 ANQGSEA. The V end was cut by 4 bases, the J end by 3 bases, with 9 bases between. This CDR3 reads CSVVTVDTEAFF. DNA of the CDR3: TGCAGCGTTGTCACGGTGGACACTGAAGCTTTCTTT.

Only a few counts were recorded for this clonotype. The V gene is TRBV28, the J gene TRBJ2-7; the D is unclear. The CDR3 contains 13 residues. Trimming shortened V by 8 bases and J by 1 base, and 12 bases separated the two germline ends. Germline loops: CDR1 MDHEN, CDR2 SYDVKM. For the CDR3, the DNA is TGTGCCAGCGCGCTAATCGGATCCTACGAGCAGTACTTC. This sequence encodes CASALIGSYEQYF.

This clonotype came up many times. J is TRBJ1-2 and V is TRBV3-1, with a tentative D call TRBD1 (6 bases). V lost 1 base and J lost 1, with 13 bases in between. The germline CDR1 and CDR2 sequences are LGHDT and YNNKEL (reference sequence). This CDR3 is 16 amino acids long. DNA for the CDR3: TGTGCCAGCAGCCAAGGGGACACTTACCTTAACTATGGCTACACCTTC. Amino acids: CASSQGDTYLNYGYTF.

This clonotype appeared a few times. This chain links TRBV11-2 with TRBJ2-1; a possible D gene is TRBD1 (5 bases). CDR1 is SGHAT, CDR2 FQNNGV, per germline. The V end was cut by 0 bases, the J end by 5 bases, with 14 bases between. CDR3 length equals 16 residues. CDR3 sequence: CASSLELGVNNNEQFF. DNA for the CDR3: TGTGCCAGCAGCTTAGAGTTAGGGGTTAACAACAATGAGCAGTTCTTC.

The J gene is TRBJ2-1, the V gene TRBV7-3; 9 bases match TRBD1. V was clipped by 7 bases and J by 4 bases; unmatched bases: 8. Germline CDR1 SGHTA, CDR2 FQGTGA. There are 15 residues in the CDR3. The CDR3 bases are TGTGCCAGCACCGAACCGGGACAGGGTTACAATGAGCAGTTCTTC. Its translation: CASTEPGQGYNEQFF.

Regarding this clonotype: At one of its ends the junction is not consistent with the germline gene, which may arise from a read error. V usage is TRBV20-1 and J usage is TRBJ1-1, with 10 positions matching TRBD1. This CDR3 contains 14 residues. Germline V lookup: CDR1 DFQATT, CDR2 SNEGSKA (reference sequence). CDR3 loop: CSAEGQGTNTEAFF. Written as DNA, the CDR3 is TGCAGTGCTGAGGGACAGGGGACGAACACTGAAGCTTTCTTC.

This clonotype appeared a few times. This rearrangement joins TRBV27 to TRBJ1-5; D perhaps matches TRBD1 (5 bases). The germline V gene has CDR1 MNHEY and CDR2 SMNVEV (reference sequence). The CDR3 length is 14 residues. V was pared by 5 bases and J by 5 bases, with 13 bases between. As DNA, the CDR3 is TGTGCCAGCAGTGACACCGGGGCCTATCAGCCCCAGCATTTT. Its translation is CASSDTGAYQPQHF.

Ten or more counts support this clonotype. The V call is TRBV3-1, the J call TRBJ1-2; D gene ambiguous. Germline lookup yields CDR1 LGHDT and CDR2 YNNKEL (reference sequence). There are 14 residues in the CDR3. Trimming took off 4 bases at V and 6 bases at J, with 15 bases between the two ends. The CDR3 nucleotides are TGTGCCAGCAGCCCCCTCGGGCCGGACCATGGCTACACCTTC. It translates to CASSPLGPDHGYTF.

This clonotype was detected a few times. CDR3 bases: TGCGCCAGCAGCTTGGAAGGGGCGAACTATGGCTACACCTTC. This translates into CASSLEGANYGYTF. The chain is built from TRBV5-1 and TRBJ1-2, with TRBD1 as a possible D gene (5 bases). Germline V gene lookup returns CDR1 SGHRS and CDR2 YFSETQ. There are 14 residues in the CDR3. Trimming removed 0 bases from V and 2 bases from J, with 8 bases in between.

The chain is built from TRBV10-3 and TRBJ2-3, with 9 bases that match TRBD2. In germline, CDR1 is ENHRY, CDR2 SYGVKD. Trimming cost V 2 bases and J 5 bases; bases outside gene matches: 2. The CDR3 is 14 residues long. In nucleotides, the CDR3 is TGTGCCATCAGTGAGCGGCGGGGGGGAGATACGCAGTATTTT. Translation: CAISERRGGDTQYF.

This chain connects TRBV29-1 to TRBJ2-2; D is perhaps TRBD2 (5 bases). The germline V gene has CDR1 SQVTM and CDR2 ANQGSEA. The CDR3 contains 14 residues. V was shortened by 4 bases and J by 1 base, with 10 bases between the two germline ends. CDR3 bases: TGCAGCGTTGGGGAGTGGGTGAACACCGGGGAGCTGTTTTTT. It encodes CSVGEWVNTGELFF.